What follows describes a single T cell receptor beta chain. The V gene lost 2 bases and the J gene lost 7 bases, with 18 bases spanning the gap. Germline values: CDR1 SGHNT, CDR2 YENEEA. This CDR3 has 16 amino acids. The source of the sample is a study of control samples from healthy donors and cancer patients. Sequencing used immunoSEQ multiplex PCR; TCRdb keeps in-frame clones, though not all of them. The sample has around 250,000 clones, roughly 87% seen once. The chain links TRBV11-3 to TRBJ1-5; D may be TRBD1 (5 bases). This clonotype was sampled from a woman in her sixties with lung cancer. The sample taken for sequencing was PBMCs. The CDR3 sequence is CASSLLRGGGGQPQHF. The DNA of the CDR3 is TGTGCCAGCAGCTTACTCCGGGGCGGGGGGGGGCAGCCCCAGCATTTT.